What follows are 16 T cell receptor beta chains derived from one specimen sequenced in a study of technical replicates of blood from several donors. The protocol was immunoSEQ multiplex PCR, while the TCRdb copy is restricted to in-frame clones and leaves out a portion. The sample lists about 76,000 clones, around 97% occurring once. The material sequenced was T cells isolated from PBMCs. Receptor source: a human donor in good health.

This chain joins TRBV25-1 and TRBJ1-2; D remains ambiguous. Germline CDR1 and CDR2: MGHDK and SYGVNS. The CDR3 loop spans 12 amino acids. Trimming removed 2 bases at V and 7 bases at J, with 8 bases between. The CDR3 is CASSEHRGGYTF. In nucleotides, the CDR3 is TGTGCCAGCAGTGAACACCGAGGTGGCTACACCTTC.

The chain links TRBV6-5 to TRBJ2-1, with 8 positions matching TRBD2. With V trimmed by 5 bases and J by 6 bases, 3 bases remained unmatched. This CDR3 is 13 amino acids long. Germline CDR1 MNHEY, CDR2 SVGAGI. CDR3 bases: TGTGCCAGCAGTACCGGGAGGGCCAATGAGCAGTTCTTC. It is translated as CASSTGRANEQFF.

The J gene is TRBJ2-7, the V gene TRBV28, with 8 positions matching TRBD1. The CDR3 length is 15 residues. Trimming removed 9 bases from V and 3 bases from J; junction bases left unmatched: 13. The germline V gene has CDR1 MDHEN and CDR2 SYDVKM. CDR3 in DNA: TGTGCCAGTTTGTCGACCGGGACAGGAAACTACGAGCAGTACTTC. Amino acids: CASLSTGTGNYEQYF.

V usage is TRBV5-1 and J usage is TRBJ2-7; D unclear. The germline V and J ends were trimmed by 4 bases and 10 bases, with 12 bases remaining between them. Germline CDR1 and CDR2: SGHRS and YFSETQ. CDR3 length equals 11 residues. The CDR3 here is CASSPNTRQYF. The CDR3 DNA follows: TGCGCCAGCAGCCCGAATACGCGCCAGTACTTC.

In nucleotides, the CDR3 is TGCGCCAGCAGCTTGGAGGGGATGAACACTGAAGCTTTCTTT. Translating it yields CASSLEGMNTEAFF. The chain couples TRBV5-1 to TRBJ1-1; possible D gene TRBD1, 5 bases. The CDR3 loop spans 14 amino acids. Germline lookup yields CDR1 SGHRS and CDR2 YFSETQ. Deletions cut 0 bases from V and 0 bases from J, with 6 bases between.

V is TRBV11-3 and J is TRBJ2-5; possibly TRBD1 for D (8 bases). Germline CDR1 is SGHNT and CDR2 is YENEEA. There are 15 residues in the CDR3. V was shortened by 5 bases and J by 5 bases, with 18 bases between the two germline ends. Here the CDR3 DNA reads TGTGCCAGCAGCCGGGGGGACAGGATTTCCGAGACCCAGTACTTC. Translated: CASSRGDRISETQYF.

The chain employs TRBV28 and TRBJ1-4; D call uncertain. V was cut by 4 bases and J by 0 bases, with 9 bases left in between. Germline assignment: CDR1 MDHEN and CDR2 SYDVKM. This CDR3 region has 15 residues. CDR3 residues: CASSYAGTTNEKLFF. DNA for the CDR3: TGTGCCAGCAGTTATGCGGGAACAACTAATGAAAAACTGTTTTTT.

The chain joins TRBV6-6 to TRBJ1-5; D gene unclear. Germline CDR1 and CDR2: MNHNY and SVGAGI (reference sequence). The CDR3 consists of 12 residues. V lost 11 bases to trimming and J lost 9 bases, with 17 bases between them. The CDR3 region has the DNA TGTGCCGCCGCCCGGGGTTCTACGCCCCAGCATTTT. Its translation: CAAARGSTPQHF.

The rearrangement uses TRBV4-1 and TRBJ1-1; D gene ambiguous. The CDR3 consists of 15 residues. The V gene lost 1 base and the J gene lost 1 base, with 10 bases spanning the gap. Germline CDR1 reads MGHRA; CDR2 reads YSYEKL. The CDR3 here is CASSQAGLANTEAFF. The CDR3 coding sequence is TGCGCCAGCAGCCAAGCGGGTTTAGCGAACACTGAAGCTTTCTTT.

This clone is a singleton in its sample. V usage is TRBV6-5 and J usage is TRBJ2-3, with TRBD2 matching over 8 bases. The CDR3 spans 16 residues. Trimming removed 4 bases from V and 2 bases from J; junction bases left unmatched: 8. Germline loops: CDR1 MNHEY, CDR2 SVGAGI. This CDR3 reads CASSSPGGRSTDTQYF. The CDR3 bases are TGTGCCAGCAGTTCCCCGGGAGGGCGGTCCACAGATACGCAGTATTTT.

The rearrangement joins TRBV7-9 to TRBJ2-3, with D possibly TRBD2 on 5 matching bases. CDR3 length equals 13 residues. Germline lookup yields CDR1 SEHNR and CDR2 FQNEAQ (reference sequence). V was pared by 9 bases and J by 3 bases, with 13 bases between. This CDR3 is CARTKISTDTQYF. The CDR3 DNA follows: TGTGCCAGGACTAAGATATCTACAGATACGCAGTATTTT.

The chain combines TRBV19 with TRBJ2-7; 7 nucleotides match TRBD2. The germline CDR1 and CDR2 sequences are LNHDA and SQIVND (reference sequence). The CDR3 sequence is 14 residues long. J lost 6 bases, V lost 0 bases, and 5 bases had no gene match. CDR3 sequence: CASSIDRTRTEQYF. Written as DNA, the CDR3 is TGTGCCAGTAGTATAGACCGGACTAGAACCGAGCAGTACTTC.

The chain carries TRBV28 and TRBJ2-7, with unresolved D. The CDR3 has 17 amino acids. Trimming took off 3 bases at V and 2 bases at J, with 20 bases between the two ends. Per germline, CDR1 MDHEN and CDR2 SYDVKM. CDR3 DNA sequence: TGTGCCAGCAGTTTCAGTCTCACCGGAGTCACGACCTACGAGCAGTACTTC. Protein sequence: CASSFSLTGVTTYEQYF.

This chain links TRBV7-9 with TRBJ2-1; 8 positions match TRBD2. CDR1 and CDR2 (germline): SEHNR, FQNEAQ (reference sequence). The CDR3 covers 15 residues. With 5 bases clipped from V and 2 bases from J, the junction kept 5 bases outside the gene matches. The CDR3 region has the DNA TGTGCCAGCAGCGATCCACTAGCGGCCTACAATGAGCAGTTCTTC. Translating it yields CASSDPLAAYNEQFF.

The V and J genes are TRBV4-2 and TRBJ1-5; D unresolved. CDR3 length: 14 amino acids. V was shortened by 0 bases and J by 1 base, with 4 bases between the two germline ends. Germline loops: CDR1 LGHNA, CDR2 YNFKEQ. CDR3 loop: CASSQEGSNQPQHF. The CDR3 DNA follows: TGTGCCAGCAGCCAAGAGGGCAGCAATCAGCCCCAGCATTTT.

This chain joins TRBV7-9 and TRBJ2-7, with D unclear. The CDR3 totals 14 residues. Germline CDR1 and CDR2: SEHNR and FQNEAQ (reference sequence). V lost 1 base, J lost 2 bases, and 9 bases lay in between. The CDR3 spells CASSLDVRAYEQYF. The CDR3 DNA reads TGTGCCAGCAGCTTAGACGTTCGGGCCTACGAGCAGTACTTC.